The source of this T cell receptor beta chain is a study of cytomegalovirus exposure and HLA in healthy donors. PCR involved 60 Vbeta and 13 Jbeta primers. Method: immunoSEQ multiplex PCR; TCRdb's copy keeps in-frame clones and lacks some. This sample carries 100,000 to 120,000 clones, over 65% of them seen once, and the ten largest clones take roughly 5.9%. Sequencing was done on a sample of PBMCs. The receptor was derived from a woman aged 30 to 39 in good health and CMV-seropositive.

The CDR3 sequence is CASSRGGSLEAYEQYF. The CDR3 nucleotides read TGTGCCAGCAGCCGAGGAGGCAGTCTTGAGGCCTACGAGCAGTACTTC. The gene calls are TRBV21-1 and TRBJ2-7; the D call of TRBD2 is as the table states it, not checked on the DNA. TRBV21-1 is an annotated pseudogene. The CDR3 consists of 16 residues.